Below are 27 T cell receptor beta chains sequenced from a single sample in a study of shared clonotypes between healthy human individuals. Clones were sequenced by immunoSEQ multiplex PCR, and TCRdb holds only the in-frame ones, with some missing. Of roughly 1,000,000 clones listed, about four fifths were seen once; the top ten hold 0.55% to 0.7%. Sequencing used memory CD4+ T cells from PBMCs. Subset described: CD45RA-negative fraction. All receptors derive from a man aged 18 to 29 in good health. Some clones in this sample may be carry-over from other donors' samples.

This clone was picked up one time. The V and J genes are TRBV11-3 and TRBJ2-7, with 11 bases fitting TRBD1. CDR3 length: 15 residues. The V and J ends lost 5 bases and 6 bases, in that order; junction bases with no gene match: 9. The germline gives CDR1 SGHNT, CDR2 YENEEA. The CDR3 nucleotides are TGTGCCAGCAGCGGAGGACAGGGGGCAGGAAGCGAGCAGTACTTC. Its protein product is CASSGGQGAGSEQYF.

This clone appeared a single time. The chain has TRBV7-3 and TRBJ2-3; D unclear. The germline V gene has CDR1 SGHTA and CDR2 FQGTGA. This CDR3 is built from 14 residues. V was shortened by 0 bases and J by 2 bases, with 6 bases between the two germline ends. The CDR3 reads CASSLTRFTDTQYF. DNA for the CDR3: TGTGCCAGCAGCTTAACCCGCTTCACAGATACGCAGTATTTT.

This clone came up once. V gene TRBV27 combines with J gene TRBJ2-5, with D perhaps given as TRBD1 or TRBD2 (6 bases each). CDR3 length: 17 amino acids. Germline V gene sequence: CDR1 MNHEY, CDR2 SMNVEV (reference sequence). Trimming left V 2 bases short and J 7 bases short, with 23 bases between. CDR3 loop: CASSLKGSSGASGTQYF. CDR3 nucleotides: TGTGCCAGCAGTTTAAAGGGGAGTTCGGGGGCGTCAGGGACCCAGTACTTC.

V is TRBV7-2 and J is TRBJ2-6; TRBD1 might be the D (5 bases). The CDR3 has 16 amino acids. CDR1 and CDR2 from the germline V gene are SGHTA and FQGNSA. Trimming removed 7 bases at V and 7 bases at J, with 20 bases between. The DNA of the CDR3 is TGTGCCAGCAAATTTGCCACAGGCCTAAGAGCCAACGTCCTGACTTTC. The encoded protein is CASKFATGLRANVLTF. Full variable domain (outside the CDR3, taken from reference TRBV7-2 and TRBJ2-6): GAGVSQSPSNKVTEKGKDVELRCDPISGHTALYWYRQSLGQGLEFLIYFQGNSAPDKSGLPSDRFSAERTGGSVSTLTIQRTQQEDSAVYLCASKFATGLRANVLTFGAGSRLTVL.

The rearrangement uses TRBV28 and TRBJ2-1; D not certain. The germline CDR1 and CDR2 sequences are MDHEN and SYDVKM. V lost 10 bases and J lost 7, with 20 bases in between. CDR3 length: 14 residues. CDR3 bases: TGTGCCACCAACTCCCGCAATGTTGGTAATGAGCAGTTCTTC. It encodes CATNSRNVGNEQFF.

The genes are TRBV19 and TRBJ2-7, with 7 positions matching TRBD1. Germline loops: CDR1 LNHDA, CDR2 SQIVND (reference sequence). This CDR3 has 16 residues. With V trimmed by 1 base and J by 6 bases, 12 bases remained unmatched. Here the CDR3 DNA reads TGTGCCAGTAGTATAGTTCCCTCGACAGGGCGGTTCGAGCAGTACTTC. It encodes CASSIVPSTGRFEQYF. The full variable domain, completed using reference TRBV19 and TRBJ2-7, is DGGITQSPKYLFRKEGQNVTLSCEQNLNHDAMYWYRQDPGQGLRLIYYSQIVNDFQKGDIAEGYSVSREKKESFPLTVTSAQKNPTAFYLCASSIVPSTGRFEQYFGPGTRLTVT.

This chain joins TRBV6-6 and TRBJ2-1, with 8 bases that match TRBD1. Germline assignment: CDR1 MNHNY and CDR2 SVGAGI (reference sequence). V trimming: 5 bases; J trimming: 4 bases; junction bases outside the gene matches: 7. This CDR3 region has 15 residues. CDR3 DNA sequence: TGTGCCAGCAGTAAGGAGGGACAGGATTACAATGAGCAGTTCTTC. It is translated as CASSKEGQDYNEQFF.

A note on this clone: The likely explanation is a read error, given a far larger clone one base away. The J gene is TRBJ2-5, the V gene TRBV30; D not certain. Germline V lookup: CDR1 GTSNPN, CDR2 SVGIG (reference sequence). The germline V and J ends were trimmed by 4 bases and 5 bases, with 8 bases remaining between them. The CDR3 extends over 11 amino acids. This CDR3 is CAWNDTETQYF. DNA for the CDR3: TGTGCCTGGAACGACACGGAGACCCAGTACTTC.

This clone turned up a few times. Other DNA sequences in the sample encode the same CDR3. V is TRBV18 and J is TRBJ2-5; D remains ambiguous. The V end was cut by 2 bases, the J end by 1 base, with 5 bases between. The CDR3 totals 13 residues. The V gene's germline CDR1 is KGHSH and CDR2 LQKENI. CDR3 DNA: TGTGCCAGCTCACCAGGTTCCCAAGAGACCCAGTACTTC. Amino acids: CASSPGSQETQYF.

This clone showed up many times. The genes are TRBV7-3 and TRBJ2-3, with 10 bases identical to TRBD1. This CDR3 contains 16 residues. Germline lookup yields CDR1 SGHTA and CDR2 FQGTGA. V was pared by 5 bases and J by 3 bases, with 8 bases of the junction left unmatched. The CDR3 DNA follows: TGTGCCAGCAGCCGCACTGGGGGACAGGGGACAGATACGCAGTATTTT. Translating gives CASSRTGGQGTDTQYF.

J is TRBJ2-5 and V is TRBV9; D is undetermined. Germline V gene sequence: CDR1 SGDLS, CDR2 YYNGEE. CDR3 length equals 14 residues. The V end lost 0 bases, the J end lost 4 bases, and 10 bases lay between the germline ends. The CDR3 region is CASSVVGVGETQYF. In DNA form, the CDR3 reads TGTGCCAGCAGCGTAGTTGGGGTAGGAGAGACCCAGTACTTC.

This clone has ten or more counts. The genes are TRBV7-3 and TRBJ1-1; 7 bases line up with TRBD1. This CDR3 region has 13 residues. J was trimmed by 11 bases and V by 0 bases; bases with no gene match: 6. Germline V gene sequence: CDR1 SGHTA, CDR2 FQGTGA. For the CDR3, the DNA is TGTGCCAGCAGCTTAACGCCCGGACAGGAGGCTTTCTTT. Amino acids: CASSLTPGQEAFF.

DNA of the CDR3: TGTGCCAGCAGTTCATCCCGGGACAGGGCTGGTAACACCGGGGAGCTGTTTTTT. As protein: CASSSSRDRAGNTGELFF. The rearrangement uses TRBV28 and TRBJ2-2, with 9 nucleotides matching TRBD1. CDR3 length equals 18 residues. V was pared by 4 bases and J by 2 bases, with 11 bases of the junction left unmatched. The germline CDR1 and CDR2 sequences are MDHEN and SYDVKM.

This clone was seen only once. For the CDR3, the DNA is TGTGCCAGCCGACTAGCACCCTACGAGCAGTACTTC. It specifies CASRLAPYEQYF. This chain connects TRBV28 to TRBJ2-7, with 7 bases that match TRBD2. This CDR3 contains 12 residues. Germline V CDR1 and CDR2: MDHEN, SYDVKM. The V segment lost 8 bases and the J segment 2 bases; nucleotides outside the gene matches: 3.

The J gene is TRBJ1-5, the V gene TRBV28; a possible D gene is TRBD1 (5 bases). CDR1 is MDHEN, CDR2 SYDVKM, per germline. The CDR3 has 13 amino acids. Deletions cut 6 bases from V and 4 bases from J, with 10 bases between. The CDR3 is CASRRDGNQPQHF. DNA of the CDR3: TGTGCCAGCAGAAGGGACGGGAATCAGCCCCAGCATTTT.

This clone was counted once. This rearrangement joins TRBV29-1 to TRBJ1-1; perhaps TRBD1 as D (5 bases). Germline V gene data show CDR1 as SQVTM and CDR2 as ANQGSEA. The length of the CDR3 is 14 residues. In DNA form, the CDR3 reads TGCAACATCCTCGGGTGGGGGTCGGACACTGAAGCTTTCTTT. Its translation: CNILGWGSDTEAFF.

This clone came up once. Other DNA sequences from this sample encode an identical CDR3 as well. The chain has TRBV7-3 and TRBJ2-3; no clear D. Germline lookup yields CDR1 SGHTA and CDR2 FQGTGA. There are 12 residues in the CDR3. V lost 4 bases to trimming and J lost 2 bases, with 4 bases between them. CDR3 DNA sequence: TGTGCCAGCAGCTCAACCACAGATACGCAGTATTTT. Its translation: CASSSTTDTQYF.

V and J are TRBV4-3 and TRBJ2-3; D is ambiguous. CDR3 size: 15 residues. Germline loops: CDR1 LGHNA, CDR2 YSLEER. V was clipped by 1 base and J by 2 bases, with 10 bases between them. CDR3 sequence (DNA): TGCGCCAGCAGCCAAGGGGATCCCGCCACAGATACGCAGTATTTT. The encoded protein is CASSQGDPATDTQYF.

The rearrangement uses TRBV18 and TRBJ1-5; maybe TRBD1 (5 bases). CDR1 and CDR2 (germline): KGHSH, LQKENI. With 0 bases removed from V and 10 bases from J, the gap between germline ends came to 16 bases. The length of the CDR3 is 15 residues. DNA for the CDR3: TGTGCCAGCTCACCACCGTCCAGGGTCCCTGACCCCCAGCATTTT. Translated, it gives CASSPPSRVPDPQHF.

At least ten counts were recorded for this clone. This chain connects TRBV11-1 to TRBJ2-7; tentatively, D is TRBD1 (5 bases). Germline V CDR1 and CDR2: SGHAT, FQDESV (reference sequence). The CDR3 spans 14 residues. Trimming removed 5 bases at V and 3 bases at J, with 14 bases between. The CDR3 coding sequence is TGTGCCAGCAGCAAATCTCCAGGGCACTACGAGCAGTACTTC. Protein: CASSKSPGHYEQYF.

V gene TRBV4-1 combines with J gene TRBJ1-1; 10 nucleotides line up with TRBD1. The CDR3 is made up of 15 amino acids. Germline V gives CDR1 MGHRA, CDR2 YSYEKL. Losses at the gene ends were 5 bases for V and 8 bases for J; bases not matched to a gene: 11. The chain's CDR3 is CASSSPLDRGREAFF. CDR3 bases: TGCGCCAGCAGCTCACCACTTGACAGGGGGCGAGAAGCTTTCTTT.

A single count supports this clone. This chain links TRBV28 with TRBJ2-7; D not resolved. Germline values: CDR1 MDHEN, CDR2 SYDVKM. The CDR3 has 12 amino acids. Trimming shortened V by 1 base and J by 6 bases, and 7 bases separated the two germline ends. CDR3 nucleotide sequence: TGTGCCAGCAGTTTATCGGTCCGCGAGCAGTACTTC. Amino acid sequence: CASSLSVREQYF.

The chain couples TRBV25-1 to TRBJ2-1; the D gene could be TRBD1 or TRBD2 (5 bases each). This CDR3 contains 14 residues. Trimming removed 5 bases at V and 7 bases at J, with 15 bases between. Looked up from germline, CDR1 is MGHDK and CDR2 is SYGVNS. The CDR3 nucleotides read TGTGCCAGCAGTTCAGGGACCCTTTTAAATGAGCAGTTCTTC. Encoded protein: CASSSGTLLNEQFF.

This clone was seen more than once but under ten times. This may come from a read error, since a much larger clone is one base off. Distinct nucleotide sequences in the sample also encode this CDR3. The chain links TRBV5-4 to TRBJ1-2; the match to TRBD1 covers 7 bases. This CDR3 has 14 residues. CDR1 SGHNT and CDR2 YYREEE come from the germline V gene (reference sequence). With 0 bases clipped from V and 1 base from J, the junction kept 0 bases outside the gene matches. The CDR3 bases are TGTGCCAGCAGCTTGGACAGGGGTAACTATGGCTACACCTTC. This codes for CASSLDRGNYGYTF.

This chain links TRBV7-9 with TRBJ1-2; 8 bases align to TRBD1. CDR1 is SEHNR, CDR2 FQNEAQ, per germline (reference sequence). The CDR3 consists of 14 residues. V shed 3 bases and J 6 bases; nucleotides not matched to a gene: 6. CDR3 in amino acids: CASSFSGGADGYTF. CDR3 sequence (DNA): TGTGCCAGCAGCTTTTCAGGGGGCGCAGATGGCTACACCTTC.

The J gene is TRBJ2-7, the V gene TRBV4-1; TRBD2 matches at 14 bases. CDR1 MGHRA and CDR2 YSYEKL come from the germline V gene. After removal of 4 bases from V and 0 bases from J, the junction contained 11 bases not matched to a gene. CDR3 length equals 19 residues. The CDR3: CASSRGDGTSGRNSYEQYF. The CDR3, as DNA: TGCGCCAGCAGCCGGGGGGACGGGACTAGCGGGAGAAACTCCTACGAGCAGTACTTC.

The CDR3 protein is CASSPRGLAGGVEQFF. Here the CDR3 DNA reads TGTGCCAGCAGCCCGCGTGGACTAGCGGGAGGCGTTGAGCAGTTCTTC. The genes are TRBV7-3 and TRBJ2-1; 14 bases map to TRBD2. Germline CDR1 SGHTA, CDR2 FQGTGA. The trim removed 5 bases at V and 9 bases at J, leaving 9 bases unmatched. The CDR3 is 16 amino acids.